The entry below gives a single TCR beta chain sequence along with its context. The data were taken from a study of shared clonotypes between healthy human individuals. Using immunoSEQ multiplex PCR, the repertoire was profiled, and TCRdb retains in-frame clones only, with some absent. The table has 950,000 to 1,200,000 clones, approximately 80% seen once. CDR3 length equals 15 residues. Trimming took 3 bases from V and 8 from J, leaving 20 bases between them. The V gene's germline CDR1 is SGHRS and CDR2 YFSETQ. The chain combines TRBV5-1 with TRBJ1-2, with TRBD1 as a possible D gene (6 bases). Sequenced material: memory CD4+ T cells from PBMCs. This sample's subset: CD45RA-negative fraction. This sequence originates from a man in his late teens or twenties in good health. Some clones in this sample may be carry-over from other donors' samples. CDR3 sequence: CASSWGGGPTGGYTF. In DNA form, the CDR3 reads TGCGCCAGCAGCTGGGGTGGGGGCCCCACCGGCGGCTACACCTTC.